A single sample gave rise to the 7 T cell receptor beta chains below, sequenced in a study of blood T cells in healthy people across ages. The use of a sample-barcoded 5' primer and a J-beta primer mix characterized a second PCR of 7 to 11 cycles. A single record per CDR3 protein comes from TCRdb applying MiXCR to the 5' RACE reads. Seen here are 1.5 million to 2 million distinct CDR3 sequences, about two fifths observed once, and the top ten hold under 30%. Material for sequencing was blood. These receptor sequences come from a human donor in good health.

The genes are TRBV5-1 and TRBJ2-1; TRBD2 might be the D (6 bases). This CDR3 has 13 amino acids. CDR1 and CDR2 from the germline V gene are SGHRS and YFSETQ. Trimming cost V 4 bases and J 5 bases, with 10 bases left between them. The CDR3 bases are TGCGCCAGCAGCATCTGGGGGGACAATGAGCAGTTCTTC. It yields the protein CASSIWGDNEQFF.

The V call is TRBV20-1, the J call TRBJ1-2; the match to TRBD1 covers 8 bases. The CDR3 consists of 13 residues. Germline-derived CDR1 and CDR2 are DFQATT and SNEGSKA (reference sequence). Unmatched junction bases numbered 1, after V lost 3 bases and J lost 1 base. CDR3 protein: CSARGQVNYGYTF. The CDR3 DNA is TGCAGTGCTAGGGGACAGGTTAACTATGGCTACACCTTC.

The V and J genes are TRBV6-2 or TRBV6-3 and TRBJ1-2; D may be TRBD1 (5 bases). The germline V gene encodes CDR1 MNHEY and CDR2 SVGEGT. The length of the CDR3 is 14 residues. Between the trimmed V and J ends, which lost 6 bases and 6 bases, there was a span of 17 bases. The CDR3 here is CASSRRDRGNGYTF. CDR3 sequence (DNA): TGTGCCAGCAGCCGACGGGATCGGGGGAATGGCTACACCTTC.

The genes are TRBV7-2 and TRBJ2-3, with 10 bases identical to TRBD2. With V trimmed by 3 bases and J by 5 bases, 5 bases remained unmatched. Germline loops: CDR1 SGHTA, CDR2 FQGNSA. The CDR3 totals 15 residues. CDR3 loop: CASSFVAGGQDTQYF. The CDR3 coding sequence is TGTGCCAGCAGCTTCGTAGCGGGGGGCCAAGATACGCAGTATTTT.

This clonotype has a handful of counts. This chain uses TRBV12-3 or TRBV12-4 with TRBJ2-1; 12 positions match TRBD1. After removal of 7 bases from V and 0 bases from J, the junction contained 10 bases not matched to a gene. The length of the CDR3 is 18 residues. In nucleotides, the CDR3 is TGTGCCAGCACCACGAAGGGGACAGGGGGCCTCTCCTACAATGAGCAGTTCTTC. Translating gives CASTTKGTGGLSYNEQFF.

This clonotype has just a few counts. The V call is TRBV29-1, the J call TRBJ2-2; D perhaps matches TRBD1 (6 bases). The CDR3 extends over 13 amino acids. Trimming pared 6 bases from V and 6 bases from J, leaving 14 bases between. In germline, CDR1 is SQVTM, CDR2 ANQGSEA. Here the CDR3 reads CSVPDRFAGELFF. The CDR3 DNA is TGCAGCGTGCCAGACAGGTTTGCCGGGGAGCTGTTTTTT.

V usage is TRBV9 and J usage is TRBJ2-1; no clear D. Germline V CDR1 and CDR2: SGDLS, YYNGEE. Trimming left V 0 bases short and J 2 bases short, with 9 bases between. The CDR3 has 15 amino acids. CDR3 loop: CASSVAAGPYNEQFF. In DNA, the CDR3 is TGTGCCAGCAGCGTAGCGGCAGGCCCCTACAATGAGCAGTTCTTC.